The 24 T cell receptor beta chains below were found in one sample sequenced in a study of blood T cell repertoires in COVID-19. Some clones are missing from TCRdb's copy, which holds only in-frame ones; the method was immunoSEQ multiplex PCR. The data contain 140,000 to 150,000 clones, approximately 80% of them singletons. Material: peripheral blood. The receptors derive from a woman between 55 and 75 years old with acute or convalescent COVID-19.

This clone was observed a few times. This chain connects TRBV15 to TRBJ1-2; D uncertain. The length of the CDR3 is 17 residues. V lost 0 bases, J lost 5 bases, and 19 bases lay in between. Germline V gene lookup returns CDR1 LNHNV and CDR2 YYDKDF (reference sequence). In DNA form, the CDR3 reads TGTGCCACCAGCAGAGATCTAGTTTCCTCCAATGGTTATGGCTACACCTTC. Amino acids: CATSRDLVSSNGYGYTF.

Note on this clone: A read error may account for a junction end that differs from germline. The J gene is TRBJ1-5, the V gene TRBV3-1 (or the pseudogene TRBV3-2), with D maybe TRBD1 (5 bases). The CDR3 has 18 residues. Germline loops: CDR1 LGHDT, CDR2 YNNKEL (reference sequence). CDR3 DNA: TGTACCAGCAGCCATACCACGACAGTAGGGCATAGCAATCAGCCCCAGCATTTT. Residues: CTSSHTTTVGHSNQPQHF.

The gene calls are TRBV6-4 and TRBJ2-7; tentatively, D is TRBD1 (5 bases). Trimming took 7 bases from V and 0 from J, leaving 16 bases between them. This CDR3 is built from 15 residues. From germline, CDR1 is MRHNA and CDR2 SNTAGT. The CDR3 sequence: CASIGQGRYSYEQYF. The DNA of the CDR3 is TGTGCCAGCATAGGCCAGGGTCGATACTCCTACGAGCAGTACTTC.

The chain combines TRBV6-5 with TRBJ2-7, with TRBD2 identical over 15 bases. Germline CDR1 and CDR2: MNHEY and SVGAGI. The CDR3 covers 14 residues. The junction had 3 bases not matched to a gene; V was cut back by 6 bases and J by 6 bases. The CDR3 is CASSRGLAGGEQYF. CDR3 DNA: TGTGCCAGCAGCCGGGGACTAGCGGGAGGCGAGCAGTACTTC.

This clone was seen only a few times. The chain uses TRBV18 and TRBJ2-1, with a weak D call TRBD1 (6 bases). V shed 6 bases and J shed 6 bases, with 12 bases lying between them. CDR1 and CDR2 (germline): KGHSH, LQKENI. CDR3 length: 13 amino acids. CDR3 amino acids: CASSGRGGNEQFF. DNA of the CDR3: TGTGCCAGCTCCGGGCGAGGGGGCAATGAGCAGTTCTTC.

The V and J genes are TRBV7-9 and TRBJ2-1; D not resolved. Trimming left V 4 bases short and J 5 bases short, with 6 bases between. Germline V gene sequence: CDR1 SEHNR, CDR2 FQNEAQ (reference sequence). This CDR3 has 12 amino acids. For the CDR3, the DNA is TGTGCCAGCAGCTACGACAACAATGAGCAGTTCTTC. It codes for CASSYDNNEQFF.

A few counts support this clone. J is TRBJ2-7 and V is TRBV5-1; maybe TRBD2 (6 bases). There are 14 residues in the CDR3. Germline V gives CDR1 SGHRS, CDR2 YFSETQ. V lost 2 bases to trimming and J lost 2 bases, with 11 bases between them. The CDR3 DNA reads TGCGCCAGCAGCTTCACCGGGAGCCCCTACGAGCAGTACTTC. It translates to CASSFTGSPYEQYF.

J is TRBJ1-5 and V is TRBV24-1; D is unresolved. Trimming removed 7 bases from V and 2 bases from J, with 11 bases in between. This CDR3 spans 14 amino acids. Germline loops: CDR1 KGHDR, CDR2 SFDVKD. CDR3 sequence reads: CATSEGGRNQPQHF. For the CDR3, the DNA is TGTGCCACCAGCGAAGGTGGGCGCAATCAGCCCCAGCATTTT.

This rearrangement joins TRBV27 to TRBJ1-2, with a possible D match to TRBD1 (6 bases). With 9 bases removed from V and 2 bases from J, the gap between germline ends came to 13 bases. Germline assignment: CDR1 MNHEY and CDR2 SMNVEV (reference sequence). This CDR3 region has 13 residues. CDR3: CASTKGQNYGYTF. DNA for the CDR3: TGTGCCAGTACCAAGGGACAAAACTATGGCTACACCTTC.

J is TRBJ2-1 and V is TRBV28; TRBD2 aligns across 8 bases. CDR1 MDHEN and CDR2 SYDVKM come from the germline V gene. CDR3 length equals 14 residues. J gave up 5 bases and V 8 bases, and 8 bases lay outside the gene matches. As DNA, the CDR3 is TGTGCCAGCTTCCCGGGAGGGCCTCACAATGAGCAGTTCTTC. Translating gives CASFPGGPHNEQFF.

This clone was seen only a few times. The V and J genes are TRBV24-1 and TRBJ1-1; possible D gene TRBD1, 5 bases. V lost 6 bases and J lost 1, with 8 bases in between. Germline V gives CDR1 KGHDR, CDR2 SFDVKD. The CDR3 sequence is 13 residues long. Written as DNA, the CDR3 is TGTGCCACCAGTCAGGGTGGGAACACTGAAGCTTTCTTT. It yields the protein CATSQGGNTEAFF.

The V gene is TRBV19, the J gene TRBJ2-3; D may be TRBD1 (5 bases). CDR3 length: 13 amino acids. Per the germline V gene, CDR1 is LNHDA and CDR2 is SQIVND (reference sequence). V lost 9 bases and J lost 5, with 15 bases in between. CDR3 DNA: TGTGCCAGCTCAAGATTCAGGGAAGATACGCAGTATTTT. Its translation: CASSRFREDTQYF.

The CDR3 DNA sequence: TGTGCCAGCAGTTTCCAGGGTACCCCTTTAAATCAGCCCCAGCATTTT. Translation: CASSFQGTPLNQPQHF. The rearrangement joins TRBV28 to TRBJ1-5, with D possibly matching TRBD1 (5 bases). Germline CDR1 reads MDHEN; CDR2 reads SYDVKM. The CDR3 is 16 residues long. V was pared by 3 bases and J by 4 bases, with 16 bases between. Full variable domain (remainder filled in from reference TRBV28 and TRBJ1-5): DVKVTQSSRYLVKRTGEKVFLECVQDMDHENMFWYRQDPGLGLRLIYFSYDVKMKEKGDIPEGYSVSREKKERFSLILESASTNQTSMYLCASSFQGTPLNQPQHFGDGTRLSIL.

The CDR3, as DNA: TGCGCCAGCAGCCGCCGACAGGGGGCGGTGTACAATGAGCAGTTCTTC. It specifies CASSRRQGAVYNEQFF. The gene calls are TRBV4-1 and TRBJ2-1, with 10 bases identical to TRBD1. Germline V gene data show CDR1 as MGHRA and CDR2 as YSYEKL. J gave up 4 bases and V 4 bases, and 7 bases lay outside the gene matches. The CDR3 has 16 amino acids.

The chain recombines TRBV6-4 with TRBJ1-1, with TRBD1 identical over 8 bases. Germline V gives CDR1 MRHNA, CDR2 SNTAGT. The V and J ends lost 0 bases and 7 bases, in that order; junction bases with no gene match: 1. The CDR3 is 13 amino acids. The CDR3 is CASSDSDRGEAFF. The CDR3 region has the DNA TGTGCCAGCAGTGACTCAGACAGGGGTGAAGCTTTCTTT.

This sequence joins TRBV12-3 or TRBV12-4 and TRBJ1-2; D gene ambiguous. The V and J ends lost 3 bases and 8 bases respectively, with 10 bases between them. This CDR3 is built from 12 residues. DNA for the CDR3: TGTGCCAGCAGTTTTGGTGCTCAGGGCTACACCTTC. Protein: CASSFGAQGYTF.

This sequence joins TRBV5-6 and TRBJ2-7; 9 nucleotides agree with TRBD2. With 0 bases clipped from V and 6 bases from J, the junction kept 7 bases outside the gene matches. CDR1 SGHDT and CDR2 YYEEEE come from the germline V gene. The CDR3 is 15 amino acids. The CDR3 DNA reads as TGTGCCAGCAGCTTGGGGGGACTAGCTTTTGGCGAGCAGTACTTC. This translates into CASSLGGLAFGEQYF.

The table lists this clone with a count of one. The genes are TRBV5-6 and TRBJ2-3, with 9 bases identical to TRBD2. The CDR3 extends over 19 amino acids. CDR1 SGHDT and CDR2 YYEEEE come from the germline V gene. The V segment lost 4 bases and the J segment 0 bases; nucleotides outside the gene matches: 15. The CDR3 DNA is TGTGCCAGCAGCCAAATTACGGGACTAGCCATCCCCAGCACAGATACGCAGTATTTT. Encoded protein: CASSQITGLAIPSTDTQYF.

V gene TRBV5-1 combines with J gene TRBJ2-1; the D gene is possibly TRBD2 (5 bases). With 4 bases removed from V and 4 bases from J, the gap between germline ends came to 21 bases. CDR3 size: 17 residues. Germline V gene data show CDR1 as SGHRS and CDR2 as YFSETQ. The CDR3 reads CASSKGLDRTGYNEQFF. In nucleotides, the CDR3 is TGCGCCAGCAGCAAAGGACTGGACCGAACGGGTTACAATGAGCAGTTCTTC.

This chain connects TRBV11-2 to TRBJ2-7, with unresolved D. The length of the CDR3 is 14 residues. Trimming stripped 5 bases from V and 2 bases from J, with 13 bases between. In germline, CDR1 is SGHAT, CDR2 FQNNGV. CDR3 coding DNA: TGTGCCAGCAGCGGGCGTCTTATCGCCTACGAGCAGTACTTC. Translating it yields CASSGRLIAYEQYF.

This clone appeared a single time. The V and J genes are TRBV19 and TRBJ1-1, with TRBD1 as a possible D gene (5 bases). Germline CDR1 LNHDA, CDR2 SQIVND (reference sequence). Trimming removed 5 bases at V and 3 bases at J, with 19 bases between. This CDR3 is built from 16 residues. CDR3 sequence: CASSLGGLLGDTEAFF. The DNA for the CDR3 is TGTGCCAGTAGTCTGGGGGGACTCTTGGGGGACACTGAAGCTTTCTTT.

This clone was detected a few times. The gene calls are TRBV27 and TRBJ2-1; TRBD2 aligns across 7 bases. This CDR3 spans 18 amino acids. Germline trimming cut 4 bases from V and 0 bases from J; bases unmatched to any gene: 12. The germline CDR1 and CDR2 sequences are MNHEY and SMNVEV (reference sequence). The CDR3 sequence: CASSSGLDARSSYNEQFF. The CDR3 DNA follows: TGTGCCAGCAGTTCTGGACTAGATGCAAGAAGCTCCTACAATGAGCAGTTCTTC.

The rearrangement links TRBV5-4 to TRBJ2-1, with D perhaps matching TRBD2 (6 bases). The CDR3 spans 16 residues. The germline gives CDR1 SGHNT, CDR2 YYREEE (reference sequence). The V gene lost 0 bases and the J gene lost 5 bases, with 15 bases spanning the gap. The CDR3 loop is CASSLAGLLNDNEQFF. The CDR3 DNA is TGTGCCAGCAGCTTGGCGGGACTCTTGAACGACAATGAGCAGTTCTTC.

This clone was counted many times. The chain links TRBV9 to TRBJ2-7; 8 nucleotides line up with TRBD2. From germline, CDR1 is SGDLS and CDR2 YYNGEE. The V segment lost 3 bases and the J segment 6 bases; nucleotides outside the gene matches: 17. CDR3 size: 17 residues. CDR3 nucleotides: TGTGCCAGCAGCGAGGGGGTCCGTGACGGGAGGGTAGGCGAGCAGTACTTC. Protein: CASSEGVRDGRVGEQYF.